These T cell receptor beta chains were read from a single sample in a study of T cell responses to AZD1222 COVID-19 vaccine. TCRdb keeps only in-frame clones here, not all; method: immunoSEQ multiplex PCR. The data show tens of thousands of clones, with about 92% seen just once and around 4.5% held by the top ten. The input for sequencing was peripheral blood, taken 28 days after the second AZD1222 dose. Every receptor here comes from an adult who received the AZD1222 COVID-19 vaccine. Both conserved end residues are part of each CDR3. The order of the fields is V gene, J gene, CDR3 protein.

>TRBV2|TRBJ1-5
CASSDLGHYSNQPQHF
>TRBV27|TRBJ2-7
CASSLRGQEEQYF
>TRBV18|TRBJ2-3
CASSPGTSGRDTQYF
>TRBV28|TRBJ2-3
CASSFPSELTDTQYF
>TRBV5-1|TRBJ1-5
CASSIGPLGNQPQHF
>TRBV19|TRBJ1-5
CASSIGGGQPQHF
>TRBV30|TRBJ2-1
CAWSGLGEQFF
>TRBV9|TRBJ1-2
CAIGGDGTNYGYTF
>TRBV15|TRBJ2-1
CATRDSRGVNEQFF
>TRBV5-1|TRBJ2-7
CASSLNTGGEQYF
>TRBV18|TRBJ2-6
CASSVAGAAGANVLTF
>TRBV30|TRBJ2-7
CAWSLGTGASYEQYF
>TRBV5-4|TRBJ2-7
CASSLLADYEQYF
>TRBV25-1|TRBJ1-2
CASSAQGQGRGYTF
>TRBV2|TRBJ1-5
CASRELTQITNQPQHF
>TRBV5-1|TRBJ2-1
CASRRDGLYNEQFF
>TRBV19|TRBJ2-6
CASSPGQGGGANVLTF
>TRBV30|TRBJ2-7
CAWSRGDEQYF
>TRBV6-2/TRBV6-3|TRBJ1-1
CASSPTGANTEAFF
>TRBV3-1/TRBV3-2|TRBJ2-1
CASSTRLLGQFF
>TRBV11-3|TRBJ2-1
CASSFLSYNEQFF
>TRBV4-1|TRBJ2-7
CASSQDLSAGPDEQYF
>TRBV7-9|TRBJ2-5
CASRSSGKTQETQYF
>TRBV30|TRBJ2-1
CAWSTTSGRYNEQFF
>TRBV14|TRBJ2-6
CASSPLDRASSGANVLTF
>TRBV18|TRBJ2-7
CASSPSDRVGHEQYF
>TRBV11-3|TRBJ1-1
CASSQVGTTEAFF
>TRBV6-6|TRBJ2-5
CASTGRAQETQYF
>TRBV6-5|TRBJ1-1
CASSSPVGAEAFF
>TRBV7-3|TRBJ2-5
CASSLRRQETQYF
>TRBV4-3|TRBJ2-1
CASSQERDLLGEQFF
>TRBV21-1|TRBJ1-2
CASSKVIGVKGCGYTF
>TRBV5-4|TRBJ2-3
CASSLEVSGSTDTQYF
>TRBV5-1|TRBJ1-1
CASSFLQGGRTEAFF
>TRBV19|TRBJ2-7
CASAASVGSYEQYF
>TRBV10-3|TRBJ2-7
CAISSGRESYEQYF
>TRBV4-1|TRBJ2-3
CASSQKVEAQYF
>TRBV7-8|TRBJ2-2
CASGDLDTGELFF
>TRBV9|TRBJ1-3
CASSVARAGNTIYF
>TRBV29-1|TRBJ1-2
CSVDRSGFYGYTF
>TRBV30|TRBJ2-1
CAWNSGTGGEQFF
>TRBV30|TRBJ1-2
CAWSVPAGYTF